One sample yielded the 19 T cell receptor beta chains listed below, sequenced in a study of cytomegalovirus exposure and HLA in healthy donors. In the PCR, 60 Vbeta and 13 Jbeta primers were used. Assay used: immunoSEQ multiplex PCR; TCRdb lists only in-frame clones, some missing. The sample has roughly 150,000 clones. Sequencing input: PBMCs. The origin of the receptors is a woman aged 50 to 65 in good health and CMV-seronegative.

The chain has TRBV4-1 and TRBJ1-2; tentatively, D is TRBD1 (5 bases). Germline lookup yields CDR1 MGHRA and CDR2 YSYEKL. CDR3 length: 14 amino acids. V lost 3 bases to trimming and J lost 0 bases, with 8 bases between them. The DNA of the CDR3 is TGCGCCAGCAGCCAGGGGGAGGCTAACTATGGCTACACCTTC. Translating gives CASSQGEANYGYTF.

CDR3 residues: CATSRGGSNQPQHF. The CDR3 nucleotides read TGTGCCACCAGCAGGGGGGGTAGCAATCAGCCCCAGCATTTT. The chain has TRBV15 and TRBJ1-5, with D maybe TRBD1 (5 bases). Trimming left V 3 bases short and J 0 bases short, with 6 bases between. The CDR3 is 14 amino acids. The germline V gene has CDR1 LNHNV and CDR2 YYDKDF (reference sequence).

The V and J genes are TRBV7-3 and TRBJ1-6; D gene ambiguous. The length of the CDR3 is 14 residues. Germline-derived CDR1 and CDR2 are SGHTA and FQGTGA. V was pared by 2 bases and J by 7 bases, with 9 bases between. CDR3 bases: TGTGCCAGCAGCTTATTCAATCAAAATTCACCCCTCCACTTT. It yields the protein CASSLFNQNSPLHF.

The chain recombines TRBV6-1 with TRBJ2-3, with D possibly being TRBD2 (6 bases). The length of the CDR3 is 18 residues. V was clipped by 4 bases and J by 3 bases, with 23 bases between them. Germline V gene sequence: CDR1 MNHNS, CDR2 SASEGT. The CDR3 coding sequence is TGTGCCAGCAGTGGGCTAGGGTCGGGAGTTGCGTTAACAGATACGCAGTATTTT. Amino acid sequence: CASSGLGSGVALTDTQYF.

The chain recombines TRBV7-9 with TRBJ2-2; D might be TRBD2 (5 bases). Trimming took 2 bases from V and 6 from J, leaving 7 bases between them. This CDR3 spans 13 amino acids. CDR1 is SEHNR and CDR2 is FQNEAQ in the germline V gene (reference sequence). CDR3 bases: TGTGCCAGCAGCTTATCGCGGGCCGGGGAGCTGTTTTTT. Its translation is CASSLSRAGELFF. The variable domain in full, with the rest retrieved from reference TRBV7-9 and TRBJ2-2, is DTGVSQNPRHKITKRGQNVTFRCDPISEHNRLYWYRQTLGQGPEFLTYFQNEAQLEKSRLLSDRFSAERPKGSFSTLEIQRTEQGDSAMYLCASSLSRAGELFFGEGSRLTVL.

The chain is built from TRBV7-2 and TRBJ1-2; D is unresolved. Germline values: CDR1 SGHTA, CDR2 FQGNSA. The V and J ends lost 0 bases and 5 bases respectively, with 7 bases between them. This CDR3 has 13 amino acids. CDR3 coding DNA: TGTGCCAGCAGCTTAGCCCCATCATATGGCTACACCTTC. Protein product: CASSLAPSYGYTF.

The chain links TRBV4-1 to TRBJ2-1; 11 positions match TRBD2. CDR1 is MGHRA and CDR2 is YSYEKL in the germline V gene. This CDR3 spans 16 amino acids. V lost 1 base and J lost 2; bases outside the gene matches: 1. CDR3 in amino acids: CASSQGLAGPYNEQFF. CDR3 bases: TGCGCCAGCAGCCAAGGACTAGCGGGGCCCTACAATGAGCAGTTCTTC.

The V gene is TRBV9, the J gene TRBJ1-2; D perhaps matches TRBD1 (6 bases). Germline V gene sequence: CDR1 SGDLS, CDR2 YYNGEE. The V gene lost 4 bases and the J gene lost 8 bases, with 18 bases spanning the gap. The length of the CDR3 is 14 residues. CDR3 in amino acids: CASSPQGRRLGYTF. As DNA, the CDR3 is TGTGCCAGCAGCCCCCAGGGGCGCCGTTTAGGCTACACCTTC. The full variable domain, completed using reference TRBV9 and TRBJ1-2, is DSGVTQTPKHLITATGQRVTLRCSPRSGDLSVYWYQQSLDQGLQFLIQYYNGEERAKGNILERFSAQQFPDLHSELNLSSLELGDSALYFCASSPQGRRLGYTFGSGTRLTVV.

CDR3 sequence: CSVSRAGGLGNTIYF. CDR3 sequence (DNA): TGCAGCGTTTCCCGAGCGGGGGGCCTTGGAAACACCATATATTTT. This sequence joins TRBV29-1 and TRBJ1-3; D perhaps matches TRBD1 (6 bases). The germline V gene has CDR1 SQVTM and CDR2 ANQGSEA. This CDR3 spans 15 amino acids. The V gene lost 5 bases and the J gene lost 3 bases, with 17 bases spanning the gap.

This chain connects TRBV5-1 to TRBJ1-4, with 7 bases that match TRBD1. The germline CDR1 and CDR2 sequences are SGHRS and YFSETQ. There are 14 residues in the CDR3. The J segment lost 8 bases and the V segment lost 3 bases, leaving 7 bases of the junction unmatched. CDR3 region: CASSSGQPREKLFF. DNA for the CDR3: TGCGCCAGCAGCTCGGGACAGCCAAGAGAAAAACTGTTTTTT. The full variable domain, with the rest looked up from reference TRBV5-1 and TRBJ1-4, is KAGVTQTPRYLIKTRGQQVTLSCSPISGHRSVSWYQQTPGQGLQFLFEYFSETQRNKGNFPGRFSGRQFSNSRSEMNVSTLELGDSALYLCASSSGQPREKLFFGSGTQLSVL.

The genes are TRBV6-6 and TRBJ1-5; 9 bases line up with TRBD1. This CDR3 has 13 residues. The junction had 9 bases not matched to a gene; V was cut back by 11 bases and J by 7 bases. Germline V CDR1 and CDR2: MNHNY, SVGAGI (reference sequence). For the CDR3, the DNA is TGTGCCCACAGGGACAGGGAGGGACAGCCCCAGCATTTT. This encodes CAHRDREGQPQHF.

V usage is TRBV4-2 and J usage is TRBJ1-5; D uncertain. This CDR3 has 14 amino acids. Trimming shortened V by 1 base and J by 7 bases, and 11 bases separated the two germline ends. Germline V lookup: CDR1 LGHNA, CDR2 YNFKEQ. The CDR3 loop is CASSQGVEGQPQHF. Here the CDR3 DNA reads TGTGCCAGCAGCCAAGGAGTGGAGGGCCAGCCCCAGCATTTT.

The CDR3 protein is CASSFQANTEAFF. The CDR3 nucleotides are TGTGCCAGCAGCTTCCAGGCGAACACTGAAGCTTTCTTT. This chain uses TRBV5-6 with TRBJ1-1, with D hard to call. The CDR3 runs to 13 residues. V lost 2 bases and J lost 1, with 6 bases in between. Germline assignment: CDR1 SGHDT and CDR2 YYEEEE. Filled out from reference TRBV5-6 and TRBJ1-1, the complete variable domain reads DAGVTQSPTHLIKTRGQQVTLRCSPKSGHDTVSWYQQALGQGPQFIFQYYEEEERQRGNFPDRFSGHQFPNYSSELNVNALLLGDSALYLCASSFQANTEAFFGQGTRLTVV.

V and J are TRBV11-2 and TRBJ1-2; no reliable D call. Per the germline V gene, CDR1 is SGHAT and CDR2 is FQNNGV. V was shortened by 5 bases and J by 8 bases, with 15 bases between the two germline ends. The CDR3 has 13 residues. CDR3 loop: CASSTRSKQGYTF. For the CDR3, the DNA is TGTGCCAGCAGCACAAGGAGTAAGCAAGGCTACACCTTC.

J is TRBJ2-7 and V is TRBV6-1; D remains unclear. The germline gives CDR1 MNHNS, CDR2 SASEGT. The CDR3 runs to 13 residues. The germline V and J ends were trimmed by 8 bases and 3 bases, with 14 bases remaining between them. The CDR3 protein is CASARGHDYEQYF. The CDR3 nucleotides read TGTGCCAGCGCCCGAGGCCATGACTACGAGCAGTACTTC.

The chain recombines TRBV1 with TRBJ1-5; the table's D gene call, TRBD1, was not cross checked with the DNA. TRBV1 is a known pseudogene. CDR3 length: 17 residues. The CDR3 DNA follows: TGCACCAGCAGCCGCGACTCCGGGACAGCTGACAATCAGCCCCAGCATTTT. This translates into CTSSRDSGTADNQPQHF.

The gene calls are TRBV27 and TRBJ2-3; no clear D. The germline CDR1 and CDR2 sequences are MNHEY and SMNVEV (reference sequence). V was shortened by 3 bases and J by 2 bases, with 9 bases between the two germline ends. This CDR3 is 14 amino acids long. CDR3 sequence reads: CASSLGRFTDTQYF. The CDR3 nucleotides read TGTGCCAGCAGTTTGGGCAGATTCACAGATACGCAGTATTTT.

V gene TRBV5-1 combines with J gene TRBJ2-7, with 7 bases fitting TRBD1. Germline CDR1 reads SGHRS; CDR2 reads YFSETQ. Unmatched junction bases numbered 11, after V lost 7 bases and J lost 1 base. The CDR3 extends over 15 amino acids. The CDR3 sequence: CASSQGTVNSYEQYF. DNA for the CDR3: TGCGCCAGCTCCCAAGGGACAGTAAATTCCTACGAGCAGTACTTC.

The chain has TRBV5-1 and TRBJ1-1; D possibly corresponds to TRBD1 (5 bases). The V gene lost 3 bases and the J gene lost 1 base, with 13 bases spanning the gap. Germline CDR1 reads SGHRS; CDR2 reads YFSETQ. The length of the CDR3 is 15 residues. CDR3 protein: CASSSPGQPNTEAFF. In DNA, the CDR3 is TGCGCCAGCAGCTCTCCAGGGCAGCCGAACACTGAAGCTTTCTTT.